This T cell receptor (beta chain) stems from a study of blood T cell repertoires in COVID-19. Overall study: The origin of the acute and convalescent COVID-19 samples was the United States, Italy and Spain. Nucleic acid was either cDNA or gDNA, and it came from T cells, B-cell-depleted T cells, or PBMCs.

In the original processing: For nucleated cells, counts were estimated from reference gene primer amplification. Profiled with immunoSEQ multiplex PCR; TCRdb holds only in-frame clones, not every one. Clone size and the V and J calls come from that table; the DNA yielded D and trimming. The data hold approximately 200,000 clones, with about 85% observed a single time. Unmatched junction bases numbered 1, after V lost 5 bases and J lost 4 bases. The CDR3 consists of 12 residues. Germline V gene data show CDR1 as LNHNV and CDR2 as YYDKDF (reference sequence). This TCR was sampled from a woman aged 25 to 39 with active or convalescent COVID-19. The gene calls are TRBV15 and TRBJ1-2, with TRBD1 matching 7 bases. Input material: peripheral blood. CDR3 nucleotide sequence: TGTGCCACCAGCCGACAGGGCTATGGCTACACCTTC. It encodes CATSRQGYGYTF.